A selection of T cell receptor beta chains follows, all from one sample in a study of early T cells in non-severe SARS-CoV-2 infection. One entry per CDR3 protein, called by TCRdb with MiXCR from the 5' RACE reads. The sample lists about 71,000 distinct CDR3 sequences; roughly 13% were seen once. The sequenced material came from whole blood. These receptor sequences come from an adult who was a healthcare worker with PCR-confirmed SARS-CoV-2 infection or an uninfected control (not recorded which). Each CDR3 is given with its conserved first and last residue. A D gene is named only where the DNA matches it firmly. Clone size, where shown, is once, few, many, or a class for clones that have expanded.

V: TRBV20-1
size: many
J: TRBJ2-7
D: -
DNA: TGCAGTGCTAGTTACCTAGACAACTACGAGCAGTACTTC
CDR3: CSASYLDNYEQYF

V: TRBV9
size: -
J: TRBJ1-1
D: -
DNA: TGTGCCAGCAGCGTAGAGGTAATCTCTGAAGCTTTCTTT
CDR3: CASSVEVISEAFF

V: TRBV29-1
size: -
J: TRBJ2-1
D: TRBD2
DNA: TGCAGCGTCAGGACTAGCGGGGGGGCACGCGGCAATGAGCAGTTCTTC
CDR3: CSVRTSGGARGNEQFF

V: TRBV11-2
size: many
J: TRBJ2-3
D: -
DNA: TGTGCCAGCACCCTGGTGGCGTCCGGGAGAGTGGGGACGCAGTATTTT
CDR3: CASTLVASGRVGTQYF

V: TRBV28
size: -
J: TRBJ1-1
D: -
DNA: TGTGCCAGCAGAGACAGCAAAGTCGAAGCTTTCTTT
CDR3: CASRDSKVEAFF

V: TRBV7-9
size: -
J: TRBJ1-4
D: -
DNA: TGTGCCAGCAGCCCCAACACCGCAACTAATGAAAAACTGTTTTTT
CDR3: CASSPNTATNEKLFF

V: TRBV20-1
size: -
J: TRBJ2-3
D: -
DNA: TGCAGTGCTAGGGACCCCAGGGCAGATACGCAGTATTTT
CDR3: CSARDPRADTQYF

V: TRBV20-1
size: few
J: TRBJ2-4
D: -
DNA: TGCAGTGCTAGAGATCTTACTATAGGGGCAGGGAACATTCAGTACTTC
CDR3: CSARDLTIGAGNIQYF

V: TRBV29-1
size: -
J: TRBJ1-1
D: TRBD1
DNA: TGCAGCGTTGACCCGACAGGGGCCACTGAAGCTTTCTTT
CDR3: CSVDPTGATEAFF

V: TRBV11-3
size: few
J: TRBJ2-1
D: -
DNA: TGTGCCAGCAGCTTAAGGCTGGGGGCTTCCGATGAGCAGTTCTTC
CDR3: CASSLRLGASDEQFF

V: TRBV7-9
size: -
J: TRBJ1-2
D: TRBD1
DNA: TGTGCCAGCAGCTTAGGGACAGGGGGAAGCTACACCTTC
CDR3: CASSLGTGGSYTF

V: TRBV10-3
size: many
J: TRBJ1-5
D: -
DNA: TGTGCCATCAGTGACTTTCTACAGGGTGATCAGCCCCAGCATTTT
CDR3: CAISDFLQGDQPQHF

V: TRBV27
size: many
J: TRBJ2-3
D: -
DNA: TGTGCCAGCAGTTCGTCCAACGAGATAACAGATACGCAGTATTTT
CDR3: CASSSSNEITDTQYF

V: TRBV6-2/TRBV6-3
size: -
J: TRBJ1-6
D: -
DNA: TGTGCCAGCAGTTACGTGTCTGAATCACCCCTCCACTTT
CDR3: CASSYVSESPLHF

V: TRBV29-1
size: few
J: TRBJ2-2
D: TRBD1
DNA: TGCAGCGCGGACAGGGGGATCACCGGGGAGCTGTTTTTT
CDR3: CSADRGITGELFF

V: TRBV12-3/TRBV12-4
size: many
J: TRBJ1-6
D: -
DNA: TGTGCCAGCAGTTTAAGGGCAGACTATAATTCACCCCTCCACTTT
CDR3: CASSLRADYNSPLHF

V: TRBV6-1
size: -
J: TRBJ1-1
D: TRBD1
DNA: TGTGCCAGCAGTGGGTGGACAGGGGGGAGCACTGAAGCTTTCTTT
CDR3: CASSGWTGGSTEAFF

V: TRBV18
size: -
J: TRBJ2-5
D: TRBD1
DNA: TGTGCCAGCTCGACCGGGACAGGGGGCCGAGAGACCCAGTACTTC
CDR3: CASSTGTGGRETQYF

V: TRBV7-8
size: -
J: TRBJ1-1
D: -
DNA: TGTGCCAGCAGCTTAGGAGGCAGGGGGAACACTGAAGCTTTCTTT
CDR3: CASSLGGRGNTEAFF

V: TRBV28
size: -
J: TRBJ2-7
D: TRBD1
DNA: TGTGCCAGCAGTTTAAACACAGGGGGGTTTTCCGAGCAGTACTTC
CDR3: CASSLNTGGFSEQYF

V: TRBV27
size: -
J: TRBJ2-3
D: TRBD2
DNA: TGTGCCAGCAGTTCGGGAGGGGCTCGGGATACGCAGTATTTT
CDR3: CASSSGGARDTQYF

V: TRBV25-1
size: many
J: TRBJ2-7
D: -
DNA: TGTGCCAGCAGTGCACGATCGAGGTACGAGCAGTACTTC
CDR3: CASSARSRYEQYF

V: TRBV6-5
size: -
J: TRBJ1-2
D: -
DNA: TGTGCCACCTACCCCCTTGGCAGGGACCTTAACTATGGCTACACCTTC
CDR3: CATYPLGRDLNYGYTF

V: TRBV11-2
size: -
J: TRBJ2-3
D: -
DNA: TGTGCCAGCAGCTCCAGGGCTGGCACAGATACGCAGTATTTT
CDR3: CASSSRAGTDTQYF

V: TRBV6-1
size: -
J: TRBJ2-5
D: TRBD2
DNA: TGTGCCAGCATTCCCCGGGGGGTATCGTGGTTGCCCCAGTACTTC
CDR3: CASIPRGVSWLPQYF

V: TRBV29-1
size: many
J: TRBJ2-1
D: TRBD2
DNA: TGCAGCGTTGAACCATGGTTAGCGGGGGGATACAATGAGCAGTTCTTC
CDR3: CSVEPWLAGGYNEQFF

V: TRBV20-1
size: -
J: TRBJ2-1
D: TRBD2
DNA: TGCAGTGCTAGAGGGCTAGCGGGGTGGGAGCAGTTCTTC
CDR3: CSARGLAGWEQFF

V: TRBV29-1
size: many
J: TRBJ2-1
D: -
DNA: TGCAGCATGTTACAGAGGAATGAGCAGTTCTTC
CDR3: CSMLQRNEQFF

V: TRBV7-8
size: -
J: TRBJ1-5
D: -
DNA: TGTGCCAGCAGAGACCAGGGCAATCAGCCCCAGCATTTT
CDR3: CASRDQGNQPQHF

V: TRBV7-2
size: few
J: TRBJ2-3
D: -
DNA: TGTGCCAGCAGCCCGGTAGATACGCAGTATTTT
CDR3: CASSPVDTQYF

V: TRBV28
size: -
J: TRBJ2-2
D: TRBD2
DNA: TGTGCCAGCAGTTTGTCCCCGGGGGGAAGAACCGGGGAGCTGTTTTTT
CDR3: CASSLSPGGRTGELFF

V: TRBV19
size: many
J: TRBJ2-2
D: -
DNA: TGTGCCAGTAGTCCCCTCCCGGTGGGGGCGGGGGAGCTGTTTTTT
CDR3: CASSPLPVGAGELFF

V: TRBV20-1
size: many
J: TRBJ1-1
D: -
DNA: TGCAGTGCTAGCGACGCCGGGGGTTGGACTGAAGCTTTCTTT
CDR3: CSASDAGGWTEAFF

V: TRBV7-9
size: many
J: TRBJ2-3
D: -
DNA: TGTGCCAGCAGCTTAACCAGGAGTGGGGGTACAGATACGCAGTATTTT
CDR3: CASSLTRSGGTDTQYF

V: TRBV7-3
size: -
J: TRBJ2-3
D: -
DNA: TGTGCCAGCAGCTCCCAGGTTAGAGATACGCAGTATTTT
CDR3: CASSSQVRDTQYF

V: TRBV7-9
size: many
J: TRBJ2-5
D: -
DNA: TGTGCCAGCAGCACCAACGACCAAGAGACCCAGTACTTC
CDR3: CASSTNDQETQYF

V: TRBV12-3/TRBV12-4
size: -
J: TRBJ2-7
D: TRBD2
DNA: TGTGCCAGCACCCAATTTAGGGCTAGCGGGCGCCTGGAGCAGTACTTC
CDR3: CASTQFRASGRLEQYF